The sequence of this T cell receptor beta chain was determined in a study of Ad26.COV2.S vaccination and SARS-CoV-2 variants. General study results and limits: Marked by substantial breadth, spike-specific CD8+ and CD4+ T cell responses were reportedly seen after vaccination.

The method was immunoSEQ multiplex PCR; TCRdb's version includes in-frame clones alone and lacks a portion of them. The sample lists 300,000 to 400,000 clones; 88% were seen once. Treatment reported: over 15 received Ad26.COV2.S at low or high dose, single or two shots; 5 received placebo; per-sample allocation not given. At day 63 after the first vaccine or placebo injection, samples were drawn. About this clone itself: Its antigen is not identified.

The CDR3 is 12 amino acids. With 3 bases removed from V and 14 bases from J, the gap between germline ends came to 16 bases. Germline lookup yields CDR1 SEHNR and CDR2 FQNEAQ (reference sequence). The input for sequencing was peripheral blood, taken in a trial of Ad26.COV2.S vaccine versus placebo. The V call is TRBV7-9, the J call TRBJ1-2; perhaps TRBD1 as D (5 bases). This TCR was recovered from a person between 18 and 65 years old who received the Ad26.COV2.S COVID-19 vaccine or a placebo. This chain's CDR3 is CASSLLGARRTF. In nucleotides, the CDR3 is TGTGCCAGCAGCTTGTTAGGGGCCCGCCGGACCTTC.